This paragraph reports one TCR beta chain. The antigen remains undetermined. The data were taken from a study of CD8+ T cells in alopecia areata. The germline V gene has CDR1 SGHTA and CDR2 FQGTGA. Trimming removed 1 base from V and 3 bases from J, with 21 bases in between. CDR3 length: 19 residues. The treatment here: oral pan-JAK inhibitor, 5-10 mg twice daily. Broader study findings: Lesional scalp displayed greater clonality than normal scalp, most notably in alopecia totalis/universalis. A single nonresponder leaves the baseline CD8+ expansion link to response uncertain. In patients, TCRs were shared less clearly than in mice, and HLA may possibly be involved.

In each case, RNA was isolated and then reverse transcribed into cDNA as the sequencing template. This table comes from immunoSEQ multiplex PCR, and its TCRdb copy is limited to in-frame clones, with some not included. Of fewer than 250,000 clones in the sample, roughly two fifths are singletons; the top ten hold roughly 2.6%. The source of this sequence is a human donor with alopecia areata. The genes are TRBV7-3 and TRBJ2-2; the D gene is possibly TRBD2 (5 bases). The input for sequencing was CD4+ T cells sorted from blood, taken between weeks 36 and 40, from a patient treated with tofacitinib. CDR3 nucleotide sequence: TGTGCCAGCAGCTTAAGGGCCACTGTCTCTAGCCAATACACCGGGGAGCTGTTTTTT. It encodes CASSLRATVSSQYTGELFF.